The source of this T cell receptor (beta chain) is a study of T cell changes during pregnancy in multiple sclerosis (dated by TCRdb to about 2019). Turning to the overall study: In women with multiple sclerosis, the researchers looked at how the T cell repertoire shifted as pregnancy progressed.

About this clone itself: Its binding antigen is unknown. One base away there is no much larger clone; base qualities are not given.

The method behind the library was the immunoSEQ multiplex PCR assay. The immuneACCESS repertoire file appears here via TCRdb, limited to in-frame rearrangements. These files lack a portion of the clones; in checked studies, under half of the deficit traces to unresolved V genes, and the cause of the others is not known. This sample holds tens of thousands of clones; roughly 89% were observed only once. The biggest ten clones account for around 0.7% of the sample. CDR1 and CDR2, looked up from the germline V gene, are SGHTA and FQGNSA. Germline trimming: 5 bases from V, 4 bases from J; junction bases outside gene matches: 9. Inclusive of the bounding cysteine and phenylalanine, the CDR3 is 16 residues long. Only CDR3 DNA is held: 48 bases, read in frame from base 1.

This chain joins TRBV7-2 to TRBJ1-1; 11 middle bases align to TRBD1. The receptor was derived from a female donor in good health, enrolled as a control in a pregnancy study. Specimen: CD4+ T cells from peripheral blood mononuclear cells, collected in the second trimester of pregnancy. The CDR3 here reads CASSHGQGAPSTEAFF. The bases are TGTGCCAGCAGCCACGGACAGGGGGCGCCAAGCACTGAAGCTTTCTTT.